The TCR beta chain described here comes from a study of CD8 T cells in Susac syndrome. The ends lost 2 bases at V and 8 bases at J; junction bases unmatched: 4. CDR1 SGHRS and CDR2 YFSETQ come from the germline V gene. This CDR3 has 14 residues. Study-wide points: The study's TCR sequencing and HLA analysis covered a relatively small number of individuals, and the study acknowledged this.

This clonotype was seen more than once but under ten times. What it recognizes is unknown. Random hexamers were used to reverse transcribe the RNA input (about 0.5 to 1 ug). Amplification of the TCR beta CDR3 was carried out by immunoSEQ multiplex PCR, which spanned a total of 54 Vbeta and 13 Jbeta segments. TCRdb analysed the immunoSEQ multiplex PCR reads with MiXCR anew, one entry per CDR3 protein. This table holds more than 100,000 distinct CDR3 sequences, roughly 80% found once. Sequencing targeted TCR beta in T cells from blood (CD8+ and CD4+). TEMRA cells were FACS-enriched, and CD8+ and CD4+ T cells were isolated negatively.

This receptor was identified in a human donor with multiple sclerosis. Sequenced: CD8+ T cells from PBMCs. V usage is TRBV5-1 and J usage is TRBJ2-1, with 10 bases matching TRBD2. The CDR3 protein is CASSFIAGGDEQFF. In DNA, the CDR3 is TGCGCCAGCAGCTTTATAGCGGGGGGAGATGAGCAGTTCTTC.